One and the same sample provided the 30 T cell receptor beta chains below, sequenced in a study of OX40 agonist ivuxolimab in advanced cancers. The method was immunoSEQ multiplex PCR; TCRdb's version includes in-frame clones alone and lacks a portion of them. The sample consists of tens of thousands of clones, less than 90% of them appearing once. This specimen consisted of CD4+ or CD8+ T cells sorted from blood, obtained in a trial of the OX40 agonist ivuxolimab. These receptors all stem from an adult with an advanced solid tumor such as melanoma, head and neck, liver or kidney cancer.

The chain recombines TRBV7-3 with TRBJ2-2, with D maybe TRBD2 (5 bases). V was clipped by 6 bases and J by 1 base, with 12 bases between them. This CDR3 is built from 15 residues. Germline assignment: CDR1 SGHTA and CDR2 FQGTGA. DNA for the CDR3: TGTGCCAGCAGTCTTTCCACTAGGAACACCGGGGAGCTGTTTTTT. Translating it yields CASSLSTRNTGELFF.

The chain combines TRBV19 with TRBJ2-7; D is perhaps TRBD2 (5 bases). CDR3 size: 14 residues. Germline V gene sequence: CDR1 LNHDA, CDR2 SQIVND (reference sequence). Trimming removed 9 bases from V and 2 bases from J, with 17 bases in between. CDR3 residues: CASVGSGNPYEQYF. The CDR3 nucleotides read TGTGCCAGCGTAGGTTCGGGGAATCCCTACGAGCAGTACTTC.

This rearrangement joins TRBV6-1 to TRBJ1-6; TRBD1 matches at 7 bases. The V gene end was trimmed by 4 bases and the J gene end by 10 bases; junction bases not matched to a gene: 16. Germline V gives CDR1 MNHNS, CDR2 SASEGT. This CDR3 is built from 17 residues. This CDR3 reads CASSVFAGTAELSPLHF. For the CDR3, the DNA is TGTGCCAGCAGTGTATTTGCCGGGACAGCAGAGTTGTCACCCCTCCACTTT.

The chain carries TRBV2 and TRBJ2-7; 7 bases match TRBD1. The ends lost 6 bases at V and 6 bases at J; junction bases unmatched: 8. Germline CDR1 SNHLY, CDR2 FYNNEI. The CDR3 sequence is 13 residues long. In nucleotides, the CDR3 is TGTGCCAGCAGGGCCGGGACAGCTACCGAGCAGTACTTC. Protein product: CASRAGTATEQYF.

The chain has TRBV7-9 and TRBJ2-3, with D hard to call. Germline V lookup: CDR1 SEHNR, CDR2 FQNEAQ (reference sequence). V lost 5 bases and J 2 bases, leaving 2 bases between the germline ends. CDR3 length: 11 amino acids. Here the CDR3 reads CASSPTDTQYF. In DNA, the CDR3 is TGTGCCAGCAGCCCCACAGATACGCAGTATTTT.

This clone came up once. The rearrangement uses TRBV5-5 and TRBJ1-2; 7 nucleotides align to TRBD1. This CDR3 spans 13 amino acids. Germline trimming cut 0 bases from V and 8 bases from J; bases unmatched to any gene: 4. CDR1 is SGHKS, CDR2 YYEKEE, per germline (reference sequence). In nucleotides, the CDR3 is TGTGCCAGCAGCTTGGGACAGGGACCCGGCTACACCTTC. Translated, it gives CASSLGQGPGYTF.

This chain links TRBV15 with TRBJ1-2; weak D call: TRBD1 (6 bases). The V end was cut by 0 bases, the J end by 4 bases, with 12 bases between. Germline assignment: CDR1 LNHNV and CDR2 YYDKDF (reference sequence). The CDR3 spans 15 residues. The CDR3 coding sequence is TGTGCCACCAGCAGAGATCCGCAAGGGGGCTATGGCTACACCTTC. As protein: CATSRDPQGGYGYTF.

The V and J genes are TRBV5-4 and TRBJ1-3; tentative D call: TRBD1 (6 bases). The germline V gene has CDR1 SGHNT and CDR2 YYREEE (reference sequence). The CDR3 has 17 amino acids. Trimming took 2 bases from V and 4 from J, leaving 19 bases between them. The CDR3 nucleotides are TGTGCCAGCAGCTTTTCGGGGGCGATTGACCTAGGAAACACCATATATTTT. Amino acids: CASSFSGAIDLGNTIYF. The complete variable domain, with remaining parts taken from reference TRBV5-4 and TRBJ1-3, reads ETGVTQSPTHLIKTRGQQVTLRCSSQSGHNTVSWYQQALGQGPQFIFQYYREEENGRGNFPPRFSGLQFPNYSSELNVNALELDDSALYLCASSFSGAIDLGNTIYFGEGSWLTVV.

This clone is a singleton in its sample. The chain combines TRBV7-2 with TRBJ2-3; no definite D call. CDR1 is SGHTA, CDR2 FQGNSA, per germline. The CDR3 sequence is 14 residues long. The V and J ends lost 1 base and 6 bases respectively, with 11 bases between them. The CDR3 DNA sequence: TGTGCCAGCAGCTTAGAGCTAGTGGGGGATACGCAGTATTTT. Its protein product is CASSLELVGDTQYF.

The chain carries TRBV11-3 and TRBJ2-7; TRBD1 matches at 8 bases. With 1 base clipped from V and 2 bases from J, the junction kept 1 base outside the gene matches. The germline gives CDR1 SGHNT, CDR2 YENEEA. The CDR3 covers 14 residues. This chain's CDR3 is CASSLAGGAYEQYF. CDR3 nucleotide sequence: TGTGCCAGCAGCTTAGCAGGGGGCGCCTACGAGCAGTACTTC. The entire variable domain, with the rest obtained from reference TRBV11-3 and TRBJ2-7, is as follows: EAGVVQSPRYKIIEKKQPVAFWCNPISGHNTLYWYLQNLGQGPELLIRYENEEAVDDSQLPKDRFSAERLKGVDSTLKIQPAELGDSAVYLCASSLAGGAYEQYFGPGTRLTVT.

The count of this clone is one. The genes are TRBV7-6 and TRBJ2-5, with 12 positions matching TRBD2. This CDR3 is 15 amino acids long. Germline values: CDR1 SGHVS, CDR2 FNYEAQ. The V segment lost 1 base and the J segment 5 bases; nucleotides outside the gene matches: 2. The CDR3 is CASSLGTSGVETQYF. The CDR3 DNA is TGTGCCAGCAGCTTAGGGACTAGCGGGGTGGAGACCCAGTACTTC.

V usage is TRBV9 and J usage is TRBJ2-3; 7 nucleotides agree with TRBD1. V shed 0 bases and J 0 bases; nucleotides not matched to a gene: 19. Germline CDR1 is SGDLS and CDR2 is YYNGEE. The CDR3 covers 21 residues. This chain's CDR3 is CASSVAVTGTAIRPSTDTQYF. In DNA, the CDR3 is TGTGCCAGCAGCGTAGCTGTAACCGGGACAGCGATTCGGCCTAGCACAGATACGCAGTATTTT.

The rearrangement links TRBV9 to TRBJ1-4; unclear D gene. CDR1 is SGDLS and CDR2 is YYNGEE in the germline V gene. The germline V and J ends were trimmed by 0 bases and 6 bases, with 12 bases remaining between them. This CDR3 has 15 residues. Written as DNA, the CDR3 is TGTGCCAGCAGCGTAGAAACGGGGTATGATGAAAAACTGTTTTTT. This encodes CASSVETGYDEKLFF.

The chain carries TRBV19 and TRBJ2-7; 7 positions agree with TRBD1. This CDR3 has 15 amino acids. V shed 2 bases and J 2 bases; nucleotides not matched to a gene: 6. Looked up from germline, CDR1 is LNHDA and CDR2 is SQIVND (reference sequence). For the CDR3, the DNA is TGTGCCAGTAGTATAAACGACAGGGACACCTACGAGCAGTACTTC. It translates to CASSINDRDTYEQYF.

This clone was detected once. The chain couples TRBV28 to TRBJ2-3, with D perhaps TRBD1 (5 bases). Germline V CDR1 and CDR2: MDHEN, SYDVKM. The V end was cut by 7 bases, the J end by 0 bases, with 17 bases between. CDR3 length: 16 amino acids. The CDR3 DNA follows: TGTGCCAGCAAAGGGGTCATATTTTCTAGCACAGATACGCAGTATTTT. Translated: CASKGVIFSSTDTQYF.

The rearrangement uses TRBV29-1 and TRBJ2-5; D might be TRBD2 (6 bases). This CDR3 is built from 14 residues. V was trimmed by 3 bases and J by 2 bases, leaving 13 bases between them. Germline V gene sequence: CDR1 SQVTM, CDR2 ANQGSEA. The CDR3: CSVEVSGVQETQYF. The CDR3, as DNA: TGCAGCGTTGAGGTTTCGGGAGTTCAAGAGACCCAGTACTTC.

CDR3: CASSQGASGGGDAIFTEAFF. In DNA form, the CDR3 reads TGCGCCAGCAGCCAGGGAGCGTCAGGGGGCGGAGATGCAATCTTCACTGAAGCTTTCTTT. This chain uses TRBV4-1 with TRBJ1-1, with 8 bases lining up with TRBD1. V lost 3 bases to trimming and J lost 4 bases; unmatched junction nucleotides: 22. The CDR3 spans 20 residues. CDR1 and CDR2 (germline): MGHRA, YSYEKL.

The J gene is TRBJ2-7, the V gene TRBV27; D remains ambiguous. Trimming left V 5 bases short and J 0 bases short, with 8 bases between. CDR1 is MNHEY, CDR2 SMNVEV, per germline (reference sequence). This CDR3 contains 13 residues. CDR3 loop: CASSAISSYEQYF. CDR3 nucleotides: TGTGCCAGCAGTGCAATTAGCTCCTACGAGCAGTACTTC.

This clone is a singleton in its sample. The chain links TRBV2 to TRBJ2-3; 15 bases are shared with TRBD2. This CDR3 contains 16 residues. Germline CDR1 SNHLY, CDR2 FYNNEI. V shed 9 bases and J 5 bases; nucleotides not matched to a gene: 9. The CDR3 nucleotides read TGTGCCAGTAGACCGGGACTAGCGGGGGGCCAAGATACGCAGTATTTT. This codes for CASRPGLAGGQDTQYF.

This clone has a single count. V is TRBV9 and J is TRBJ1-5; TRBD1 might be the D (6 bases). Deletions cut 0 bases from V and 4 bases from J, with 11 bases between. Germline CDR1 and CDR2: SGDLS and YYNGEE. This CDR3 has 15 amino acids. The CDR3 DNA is TGTGCCAGCAGCGTAGCAGGGGTTGGAAATCAGCCCCAGCATTTT. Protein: CASSVAGVGNQPQHF.

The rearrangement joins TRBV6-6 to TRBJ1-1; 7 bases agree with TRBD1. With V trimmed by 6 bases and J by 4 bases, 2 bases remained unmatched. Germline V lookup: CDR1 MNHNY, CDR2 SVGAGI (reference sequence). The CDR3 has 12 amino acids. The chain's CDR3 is CASSKGATEAFF. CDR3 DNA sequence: TGTGCCAGCAGCAAGGGGGCCACTGAAGCTTTCTTT.

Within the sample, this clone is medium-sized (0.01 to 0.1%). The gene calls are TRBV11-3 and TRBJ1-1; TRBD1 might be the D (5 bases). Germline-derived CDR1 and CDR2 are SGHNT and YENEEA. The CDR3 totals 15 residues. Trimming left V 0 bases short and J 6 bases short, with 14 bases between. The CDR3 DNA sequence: TGTGCCAGCAGCTTAGATTCAAGGGGCGCGGCTGAAGCTTTCTTT. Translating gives CASSLDSRGAAEAFF.

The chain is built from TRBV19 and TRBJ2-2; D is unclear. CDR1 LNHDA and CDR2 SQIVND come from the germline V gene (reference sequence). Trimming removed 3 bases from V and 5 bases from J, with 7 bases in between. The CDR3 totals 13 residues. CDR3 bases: TGTGCCAGTAGTATCCACAGTACCGGGGAGCTGTTTTTT. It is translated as CASSIHSTGELFF. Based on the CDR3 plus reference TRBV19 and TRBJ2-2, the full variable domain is DGGITQSPKYLFRKEGQNVTLSCEQNLNHDAMYWYRQDPGQGLRLIYYSQIVNDFQKGDIAEGYSVSREKKESFPLTVTSAQKNPTAFYLCASSIHSTGELFFGEGSRLTVL.

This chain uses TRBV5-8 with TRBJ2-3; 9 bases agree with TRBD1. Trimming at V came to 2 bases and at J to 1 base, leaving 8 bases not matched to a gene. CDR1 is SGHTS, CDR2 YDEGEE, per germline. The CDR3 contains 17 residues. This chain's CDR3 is CASSLSGTGSGTDTQYF. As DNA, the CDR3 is TGTGCCAGCAGCTTATCCGGGACAGGGTCGGGCACAGATACGCAGTATTTT.

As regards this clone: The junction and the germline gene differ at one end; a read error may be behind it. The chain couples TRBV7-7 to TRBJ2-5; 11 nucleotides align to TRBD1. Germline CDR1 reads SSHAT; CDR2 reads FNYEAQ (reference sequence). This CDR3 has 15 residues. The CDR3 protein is CASSLGGTGGETQYF. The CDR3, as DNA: TGTGCTAGCAGCTTAGGGGGGACAGGGGGAGAGACCCAGTACTTC.

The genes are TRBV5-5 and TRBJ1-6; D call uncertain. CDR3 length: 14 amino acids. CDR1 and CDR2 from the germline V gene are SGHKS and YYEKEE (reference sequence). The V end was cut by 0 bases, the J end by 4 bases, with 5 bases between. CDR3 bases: TGTGCCAGCAGCTTGGCGGGATATAATTCACCCCTCCACTTT. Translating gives CASSLAGYNSPLHF.

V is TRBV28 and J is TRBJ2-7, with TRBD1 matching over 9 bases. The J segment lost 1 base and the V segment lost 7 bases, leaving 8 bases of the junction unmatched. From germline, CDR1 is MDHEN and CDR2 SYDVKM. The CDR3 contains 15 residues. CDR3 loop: CASTRRGTGSYEQYF. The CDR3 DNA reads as TGTGCCAGCACCCGAAGGGGGACAGGGTCCTACGAGCAGTACTTC.

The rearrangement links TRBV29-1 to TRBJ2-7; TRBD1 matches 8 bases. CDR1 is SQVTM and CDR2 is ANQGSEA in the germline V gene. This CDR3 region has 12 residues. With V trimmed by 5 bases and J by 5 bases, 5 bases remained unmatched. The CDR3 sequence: CSVIPTGDEQYF. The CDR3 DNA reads TGCAGCGTTATCCCGACAGGGGACGAGCAGTACTTC.

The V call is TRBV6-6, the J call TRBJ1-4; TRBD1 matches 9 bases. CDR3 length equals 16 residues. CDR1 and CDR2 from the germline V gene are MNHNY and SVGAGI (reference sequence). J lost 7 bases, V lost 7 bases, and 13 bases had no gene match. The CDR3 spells CASTLPLQGASEKLFF. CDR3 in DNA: TGTGCCAGCACCCTCCCTCTACAGGGGGCGAGTGAAAAACTGTTTTTT.

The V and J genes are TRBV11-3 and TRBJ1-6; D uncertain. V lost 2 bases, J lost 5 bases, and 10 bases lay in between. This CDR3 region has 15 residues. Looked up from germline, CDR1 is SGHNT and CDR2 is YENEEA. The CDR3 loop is CASSLLGANNSPLHF. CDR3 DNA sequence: TGTGCCAGCAGCTTACTAGGCGCCAATAATTCACCCCTCCACTTT. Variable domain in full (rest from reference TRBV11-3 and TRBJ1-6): EAGVVQSPRYKIIEKKQPVAFWCNPISGHNTLYWYLQNLGQGPELLIRYENEEAVDDSQLPKDRFSAERLKGVDSTLKIQPAELGDSAVYLCASSLLGANNSPLHFGNGTRLTVT.